The rows below give T cell receptor beta chains drawn from one sample of a study of T cell responses to AZD1222 COVID-19 vaccine. Profiling relied on immunoSEQ multiplex PCR, and the TCRdb table lists in-frame clones only, not all of them. The sample shows 85,000 to 90,000 clones, roughly 91% of them seen only once. The source was peripheral blood, collected 28 days after the second AZD1222 dose. The origin of the receptors is an adult who received the AZD1222 COVID-19 vaccine. The CDR3 runs from the conserved cysteine through the conserved F or W. Fields, in order: J gene, D gene, V gene, clone size, CDR3 protein, CDR3 DNA. The D gene is left open where the match is weak. The size of a clone is reported for some rows only, either as once, few or many, or as a class for expanded clones.

>TRBJ2-6|NA|TRBV6-1|NA
CASSDLRGAGGANVLTF
TGTGCCAGCAGTGACCTTAGGGGGGCCGGTGGGGCCAACGTCCTGACTTTC
>TRBJ1-2|TRBD1|TRBV3-1/TRBV3-2|few
CASSQAGGDGYTF
TGTGCCAGCAGCCAAGCAGGGGGCGATGGCTACACCTTC
>TRBJ1-2|NA|TRBV6-6|NA
CASSGTTAGYTF
TGTGCCAGCAGCGGGACCACCGCTGGCTACACCTTC
>TRBJ1-5|NA|TRBV5-1|NA
CASSLQGPWDQPQHF
TGCGCCAGCAGCCTACAAGGCCCTTGGGATCAGCCCCAGCATTTT
>TRBJ2-1|NA|TRBV7-8|NA
CASSLALYNEQFF
TGTGCCAGCAGCTTAGCCCTATACAATGAGCAGTTCTTC
>TRBJ1-3|NA|TRBV18|NA
CASSSGANSGNTIYF
TGTGCCAGCTCATCCGGAGCCAACTCTGGAAACACCATATATTTT
>TRBJ1-2|TRBD1|TRBV19|NA
CASSIDGTANYGYTF
TGTGCCAGTAGTATAGATGGGACAGCTAACTATGGCTACACCTTC
>TRBJ2-2|TRBD1|TRBV19|NA
CASSPGQGTGGELFF
TGTGCCAGTAGTCCGGGACAGGGGACGGGCGGGGAGCTGTTTTTT
>TRBJ2-5|NA|TRBV15|NA
CATSDGAGAPQETQYF
TGTGCCACCAGCGACGGGGCGGGGGCCCCTCAAGAGACCCAGTACTTC
>TRBJ1-2|TRBD1|TRBV19|few
CASRTSDRGFNYGYTF
TGTGCCAGTAGGACCTCCGACAGGGGGTTTAACTATGGCTACACCTTC
>TRBJ1-3|TRBD1|TRBV6-6|once
CAVTRDRVGNTIYF
TGTGCCGTCACCCGGGACAGGGTAGGAAACACCATATATTTT
>TRBJ2-5|TRBD2|TRBV2|NA
CASSEASGGAHRETQYF
TGTGCCAGCAGTGAAGCTAGCGGGGGGGCCCATCGTGAGACCCAGTACTTC